The 9 T cell receptor beta chains below all came from one sample that was sequenced in a study of OX40 agonist ivuxolimab in advanced cancers. Data came from immunoSEQ multiplex PCR; TCRdb stores just in-frame clones and leaves some out. The data show around 80,000 clones, 80% to 95% seen once. Sequences were derived from CD4+ or CD8+ T cells sorted from blood, sampled in a trial of the OX40 agonist ivuxolimab. The receptor source for this set is an adult with an advanced solid tumor such as melanoma, head and neck, liver or kidney cancer.

CDR3 protein: CASSLVRISNQPQHF. In DNA form, the CDR3 reads TGTGCCAGCAGCCTAGTACGGATTAGCAATCAGCCCCAGCATTTT. The chain has TRBV6-1 and TRBJ1-5, with unresolved D. Trimming shortened V by 6 bases and J by 0 bases, and 12 bases separated the two germline ends. The CDR3 totals 15 residues. Looked up from germline, CDR1 is MNHNS and CDR2 is SASEGT.

The V and J genes are TRBV5-6 and TRBJ2-3; perhaps D is TRBD1 or TRBD2 (6 bases each). The germline CDR1 and CDR2 sequences are SGHDT and YYEEEE. CDR3 length equals 16 residues. Trimming shortened V by 3 bases and J by 0 bases, and 14 bases separated the two germline ends. The CDR3 is CASSWGRGASTDTQYF. The CDR3 DNA is TGTGCCAGCAGCTGGGGGCGGGGAGCTAGCACAGATACGCAGTATTTT.

The chain joins TRBV27 to TRBJ2-5; a weak D match, TRBD2 (5 bases). The germline V and J ends were trimmed by 5 bases and 2 bases, with 12 bases remaining between them. The germline V gene encodes CDR1 MNHEY and CDR2 SMNVEV (reference sequence). The CDR3 runs to 14 residues. DNA for the CDR3: TGTGCCAGCAGTACTAGTCGGGCTCAAGAGACCCAGTACTTC. Protein: CASSTSRAQETQYF.

The gene calls are TRBV7-6 and TRBJ2-2, with unresolved D. CDR1 is SGHVS and CDR2 is FNYEAQ in the germline V gene. This CDR3 has 16 residues. The V end was cut by 5 bases, the J end by 3 bases, with 16 bases between. CDR3 amino acids: CASSGSLDGYTGELFF. The CDR3 DNA reads TGTGCCAGCAGCGGGTCGTTGGACGGTTACACCGGGGAGCTGTTTTTT.

V usage is TRBV9 and J usage is TRBJ2-6, with D tentatively TRBD1 (6 bases). The V and J ends lost 4 bases and 2 bases respectively, with 13 bases between them. The CDR3 runs to 16 residues. Germline CDR1 and CDR2: SGDLS and YYNGEE. For the CDR3, the DNA is TGTGCCAGCAGCCCAACTCGGACAGCTGGGGCCAACGTCCTGACTTTC. Translating gives CASSPTRTAGANVLTF.

The CDR3 DNA reads TGTGCCAGCAGCTTGGTAGGGGAATACAATGAGCAGTTCTTC. It encodes CASSLVGEYNEQFF. This rearrangement joins TRBV5-4 to TRBJ2-1, with a tentative D call TRBD1 (5 bases). The CDR3 sequence is 14 residues long. Germline V gene lookup returns CDR1 SGHNT and CDR2 YYREEE (reference sequence). Trimming left V 0 bases short and J 4 bases short, with 8 bases between.

For the CDR3, the DNA is TGTGCCTGGAGACGGTCCCCGTACGAGCAGTACTTC. Its protein product is CAWRRSPYEQYF. This rearrangement joins TRBV30 to TRBJ2-7; no clear D. From germline, CDR1 is GTSNPN and CDR2 SVGIG (reference sequence). The V and J ends lost 3 bases and 4 bases respectively, with 10 bases between them. CDR3 size: 12 residues. The full variable domain, with the rest looked up from reference TRBV30 and TRBJ2-7, is SQTIHQWPATLVQPVGSPLSLECTVEGTSNPNLYWYRQAAGRGLQLLFYSVGIGQISSEVPQNLSASRPQDRQFILSSKKLLLSDSGFYLCAWRRSPYEQYFGPGTRLTVT.

This chain connects TRBV5-1 to TRBJ2-5; 8 positions agree with TRBD1. V lost 0 bases, J lost 7 bases, and 5 bases stayed unmatched. There are 14 residues in the CDR3. Germline V gene data show CDR1 as SGHRS and CDR2 as YFSETQ. The CDR3 DNA reads as TGCGCCAGCAGCTTGGGGACAGACAGGGGGACCCAGTACTTC. Translation: CASSLGTDRGTQYF.

The CDR3 is CASSLSTGYLVIGYGYTF. CDR3 nucleotide sequence: TGTGCCAGCAGCCTTTCGACAGGGTATTTGGTTATAGGCTATGGCTACACCTTC. The genes are TRBV7-9 and TRBJ1-2; 7 bases match TRBD1. The junction had 19 bases not matched to a gene; V was cut back by 5 bases and J by 4 bases. This CDR3 has 18 residues. The V gene's germline CDR1 is SEHNR and CDR2 FQNEAQ (reference sequence). The full variable domain, rest sourced from reference TRBV7-9 and TRBJ1-2, is DTGVSQNPRHKITKRGQNVTFRCDPISEHNRLYWYRQTLGQGPEFLTYFQNEAQLEKSRLLSDRFSAERPKGSFSTLEIQRTEQGDSAMYLCASSLSTGYLVIGYGYTFGSGTRLTVV.